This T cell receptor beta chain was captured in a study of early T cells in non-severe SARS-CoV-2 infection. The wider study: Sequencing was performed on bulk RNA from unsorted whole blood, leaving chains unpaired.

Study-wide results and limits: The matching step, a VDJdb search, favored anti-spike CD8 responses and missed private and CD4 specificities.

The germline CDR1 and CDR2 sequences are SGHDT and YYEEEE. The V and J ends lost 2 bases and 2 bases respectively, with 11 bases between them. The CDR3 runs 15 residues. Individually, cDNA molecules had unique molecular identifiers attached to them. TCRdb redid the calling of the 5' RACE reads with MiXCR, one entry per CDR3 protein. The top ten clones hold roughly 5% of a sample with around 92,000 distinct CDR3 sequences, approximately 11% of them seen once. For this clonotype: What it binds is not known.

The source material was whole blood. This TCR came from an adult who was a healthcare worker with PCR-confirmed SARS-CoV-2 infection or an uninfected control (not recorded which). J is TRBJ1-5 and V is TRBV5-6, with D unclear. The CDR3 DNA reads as TGTGCCAGCAGCTTCGGGATTGCGGGCAATCAGCCCCAGCATTTT. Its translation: CASSFGIAGNQPQHF.